This is a list of T cell receptor beta chains from one sample in a study of T cells in Graves' hyperthyroidism and ophthalmopathy. TCRdb reprocessed the multiplex PCR reads with MiXCR, giving one entry per CDR3 protein. The table lists 500,000 to 600,000 distinct CDR3 sequences, over 15% of them singletons, with more than 15% in the top ten. The sequenced sample was blood. Receptor source: a woman in her late teens or twenties with Graves' hyperthyroidism. Each CDR3 is given with its conserved first and last residue. The order of the fields is D gene, clone size, V gene, J gene, CDR3 DNA, CDR3 protein. The D gene is left open where the match is weak. The size entry is marked missing in some rows and otherwise reads once, few, many or a size class.

TRBD1,.,TRBV6-1,TRBJ2-7,TGTGCCAGCATGAGGGGACAGAGCTCCTACGAGCAGTACTTC,CASMRGQSSYEQYF
.,few,TRBV18,TRBJ1-1,TGTGCCAGCTCACCAGGGGCAGGGAGGACTGAAGCTTTCTTT,CASSPGAGRTEAFF
TRBD2,.,TRBV10-3,TRBJ2-1,TGTGCCATCAGTGAGTCGGCTAGCGGGAGGGGTAATGAGCAGTTCTTC,CAISESASGRGNEQFF
.,.,TRBV6-2/TRBV6-3,TRBJ2-7,TGTGCCAGCAGTTACTCGAGACAGAACTCCTACGAGCAGTACTTC,CASSYSRQNSYEQYF
TRBD1,many,TRBV12-3/TRBV12-4,TRBJ1-2,TGTGCCAGCAGCCTGGAAACCGGGACAGGGAATGGCTACACCTTC,CASSLETGTGNGYTF
.,few,TRBV29-1,TRBJ1-1,TGCAGCGTGGAACAAGGAACTGAAGCTTTCTTT,CSVEQGTEAFF
.,.,TRBV5-1,TRBJ2-7,TGCGCCAGCAGCCCACCGGTACAACCTTACTACGAGCAGTACTTC,CASSPPVQPYYEQYF
TRBD1,.,TRBV12-5,TRBJ1-1,TGTGCTAGTGGAACCGGGACAGGGACCGCTGAAGCTTTCTTT,CASGTGTGTAEAFF
TRBD2,many,TRBV28,TRBJ2-3,TGTGCCAGCAGTTTCAGTGTGGGAGGGGCGGCAGATACGCAGTATTTT,CASSFSVGGAADTQYF
TRBD2,once,TRBV12-3/TRBV12-4,TRBJ2-1,TGTGCCAGCACCTTAGGGGCTGGGGGGGGGTACAATGAGCAGTTCTTC,CASTLGAGGGYNEQFF
.,many,TRBV2,TRBJ1-2,TGTGCCAGCAGTGAAAGGATTCGGAACCTGAACTATGGCTACACCTTC,CASSERIRNLNYGYTF
.,.,TRBV10-3,TRBJ2-3,TGTGCCATCAGTGAGCCGGGGGCGCCAGGGGAGGGCACAGATACGCAGTATTTT,CAISEPGAPGEGTDTQYF
TRBD2,many,TRBV7-9,TRBJ2-1,TGTGCCAGCAGCTCTAGCGGTCCGGGCAATGAGCAGTTCTTC,CASSSSGPGNEQFF
.,few,TRBV27,TRBJ2-7,TGTGCCAGCAGTTCAATCCGGGACTTCAACGAGCAGTACTTC,CASSSIRDFNEQYF
TRBD2,many,TRBV28,TRBJ2-3,TGTGCCAGCAGACGACTAGCGGGACCAGATACGCAGTATTTT,CASRRLAGPDTQYF
.,many,TRBV7-9,TRBJ2-1,TGTGCCAGCAGCTTTGAAATACGAAACAATGAGCAGTTCTTC,CASSFEIRNNEQFF
TRBD2,many,TRBV7-2,TRBJ2-5,TGTGCCAGCAGCTCCAGGACTAGCGGGGGGAAAGAGACCCAGTACTTC,CASSSRTSGGKETQYF
TRBD1,many,TRBV3-1,TRBJ2-2,TGTGCCAGCAGCCCCGGGACAGGGACCGGGGAGCTGTTTTTT,CASSPGTGTGELFF
TRBD2,.,TRBV5-6,TRBJ2-5,TGTGCCAGCAGCCACTCGGGGACTAGTGGGGAGACCCAGTACTTC,CASSHSGTSGETQYF
.,few,TRBV30,TRBJ1-2,TGTGCCTGGAGTGTCGGACAGAGCTATGGCTACACCTTC,CAWSVGQSYGYTF
.,few,TRBV4-1,TRBJ2-3,TGCGCCAGCAGCCAAGGTTGGCAGAGCACAGATACGCAGTATTTT,CASSQGWQSTDTQYF
TRBD1,few,TRBV20-1,TRBJ1-1,TGCAGTGCTAGAGAGAGGGAAGGGGGCGAAGCTTTCTTT,CSAREREGGEAFF
.,many,TRBV5-6,TRBJ2-3,TGTGCCAGCACCTCTCAAGAGGCCGGCCCTCGAGGCACAGATACGCAGTATTTT,CASTSQEAGPRGTDTQYF
TRBD1,many,TRBV3-1,TRBJ2-7,TGTGCCACTTCGGGACAGGGGATCTACGAGCAGTACTTC,CATSGQGIYEQYF
TRBD1,.,TRBV27,TRBJ2-3,TGTGCCAGCAGTCCAAGGACAGGAAAGGGATGGAGCACAGATACGCAGTATTTT,CASSPRTGKGWSTDTQYF
.,many,TRBV28,TRBJ1-2,TGTGCCAGCAGTTTATATGGCCAGCTTGGCTATGGCTACACCTTC,CASSLYGQLGYGYTF
.,few,TRBV12-3/TRBV12-4,TRBJ1-5,TGTGCCAACAGTTTTACAGGCAATCAGCCCCAGCATTTT,CANSFTGNQPQHF
TRBD1,few,TRBV18,TRBJ1-5,TGTGCCAGCTCACCGGGACAGGGGATAGGTCAGCCCCAGCATTTT,CASSPGQGIGQPQHF
.,once,TRBV3-1,TRBJ1-5,TGTGCCAGCAGCCAAGGCCAGGGACAGCCCCAGCATTTT,CASSQGQGQPQHF
TRBD2,many,TRBV4-1,TRBJ2-3,TGCGCCAGCAGCCAAGCCGGGACTAGCGGGGGAACAGATACGCAGTATTTT,CASSQAGTSGGTDTQYF
TRBD2,.,TRBV4-2,TRBJ2-7,TGTGCCAGCAGCCAAGTGAATAGCGGGGTCCAGGGGGAGCAGTACTTC,CASSQVNSGVQGEQYF
.,many,TRBV29-1,TRBJ2-7,TGCAGCGTTGTCAGCGGTTCTACCTACGAGCAGTACTTC,CSVVSGSTYEQYF
.,many,TRBV12-3/TRBV12-4,TRBJ2-7,TGTGCCAGCACCCAAAGCGGAATGAGCGAGCAGTACTTC,CASTQSGMSEQYF
TRBD1,many,TRBV28,TRBJ2-7,TGTGCCAGCAGTTTTTTGGGGACAGAGTCCTACGAGCAGTACTTC,CASSFLGTESYEQYF
TRBD1,.,TRBV6-2/TRBV6-3,TRBJ1-2,TGTGCCAGCAGTTCCCAGGGGGCAGAGCGTGGCTACACCTTC,CASSSQGAERGYTF
TRBD2,many,TRBV20-1,TRBJ2-1,TGCAGTGCTAGAGCCACGCGGGGGGGTTTAGGGCAGTTCTTC,CSARATRGGLGQFF
.,.,TRBV6-2/TRBV6-3,TRBJ1-2,TGTGCCATCCGACCGACAGATGGCTACACCTTC,CAIRPTDGYTF
TRBD2,.,TRBV12-3/TRBV12-4,TRBJ2-2,TGTGCCAGCAGTTCTTACGGGAGGGCTACCGGGGAGCTGTTTTTT,CASSSYGRATGELFF
.,.,TRBV7-9,TRBJ2-3,TGTGCCAGCACACCAGGGGGGCTTAGCACAGATACGCAGTATTTT,CASTPGGLSTDTQYF
.,many,TRBV6-1,TRBJ2-7,TGTGCCAGCAGTATCTCCGGGAAGGGAGATATCTACGAGCAGTACTTC,CASSISGKGDIYEQYF